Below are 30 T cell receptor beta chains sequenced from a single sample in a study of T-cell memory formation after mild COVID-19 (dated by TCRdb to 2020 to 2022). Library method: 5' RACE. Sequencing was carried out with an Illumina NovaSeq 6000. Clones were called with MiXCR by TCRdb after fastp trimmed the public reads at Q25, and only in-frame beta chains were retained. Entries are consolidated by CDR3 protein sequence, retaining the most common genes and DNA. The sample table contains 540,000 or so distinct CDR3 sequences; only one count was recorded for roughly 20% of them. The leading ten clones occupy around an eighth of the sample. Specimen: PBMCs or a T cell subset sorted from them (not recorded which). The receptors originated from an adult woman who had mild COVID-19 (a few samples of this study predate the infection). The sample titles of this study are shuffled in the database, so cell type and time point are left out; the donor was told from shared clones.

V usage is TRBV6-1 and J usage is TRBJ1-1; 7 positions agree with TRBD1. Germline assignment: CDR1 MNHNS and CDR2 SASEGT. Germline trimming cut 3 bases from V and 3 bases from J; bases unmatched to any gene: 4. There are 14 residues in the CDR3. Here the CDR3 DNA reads TGTGCCAGCAGTGACTGGGACAGCTACACTGAAGCTTTCTTT. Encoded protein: CASSDWDSYTEAFF.

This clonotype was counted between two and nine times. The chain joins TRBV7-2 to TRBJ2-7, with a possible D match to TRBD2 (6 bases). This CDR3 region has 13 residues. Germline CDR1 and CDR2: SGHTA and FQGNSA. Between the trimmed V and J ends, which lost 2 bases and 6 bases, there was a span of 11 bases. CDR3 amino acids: CASSLYFGSEQYF. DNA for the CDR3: TGTGCCAGCAGCTTATATTTCGGGAGCGAGCAGTACTTC.

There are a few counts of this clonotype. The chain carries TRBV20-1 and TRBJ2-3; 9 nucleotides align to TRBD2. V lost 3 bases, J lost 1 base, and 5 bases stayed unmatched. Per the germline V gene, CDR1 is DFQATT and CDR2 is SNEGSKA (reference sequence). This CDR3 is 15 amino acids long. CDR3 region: CSARDQRGGTDTQYF. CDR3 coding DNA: TGCAGTGCTAGGGATCAGCGGGGGGGCACAGATACGCAGTATTTT.

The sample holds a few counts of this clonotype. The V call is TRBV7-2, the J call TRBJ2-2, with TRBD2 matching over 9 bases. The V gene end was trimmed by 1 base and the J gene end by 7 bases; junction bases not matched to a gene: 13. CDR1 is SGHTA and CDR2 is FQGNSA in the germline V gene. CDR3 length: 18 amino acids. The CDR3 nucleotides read TGTGCCAGCAGCTTAGGTGGTGGTAGCGGGAGAGGAGTCGGGGAGCTGTTTTTT. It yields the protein CASSLGGGSGRGVGELFF.

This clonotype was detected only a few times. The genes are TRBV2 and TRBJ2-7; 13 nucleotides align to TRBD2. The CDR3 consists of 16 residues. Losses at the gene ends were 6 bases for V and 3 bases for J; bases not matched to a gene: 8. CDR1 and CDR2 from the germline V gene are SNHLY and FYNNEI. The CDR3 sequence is CASRRTSGSFFYEQYF. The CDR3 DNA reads TGTGCCAGCAGAAGGACTAGCGGGAGCTTTTTCTACGAGCAGTACTTC.

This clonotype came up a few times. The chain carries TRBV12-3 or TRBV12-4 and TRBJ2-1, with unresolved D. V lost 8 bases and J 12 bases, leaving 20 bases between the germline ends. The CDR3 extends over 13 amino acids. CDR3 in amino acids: CASLKADTKRQFF. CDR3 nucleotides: TGTGCCAGCTTAAAGGCTGACACCAAGCGGCAGTTCTTC.

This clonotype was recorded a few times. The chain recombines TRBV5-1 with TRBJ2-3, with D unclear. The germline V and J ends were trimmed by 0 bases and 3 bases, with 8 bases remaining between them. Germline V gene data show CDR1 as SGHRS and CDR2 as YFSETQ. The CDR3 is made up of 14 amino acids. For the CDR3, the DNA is TGCGCCAGCAGCTTGGCCGGAAAAACAGATACGCAGTATTTT. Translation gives CASSLAGKTDTQYF.

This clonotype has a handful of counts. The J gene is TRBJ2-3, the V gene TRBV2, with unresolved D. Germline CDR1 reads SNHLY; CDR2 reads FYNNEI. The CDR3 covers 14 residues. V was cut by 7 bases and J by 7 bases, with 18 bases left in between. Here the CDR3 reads CASKKYDSPHTQYF. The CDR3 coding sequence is TGTGCCAGCAAGAAGTACGACTCTCCGCATACGCAGTATTTT. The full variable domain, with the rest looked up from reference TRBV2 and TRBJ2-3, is EPEVTQTPSHQVTQMGQEVILRCVPISNHLYFYWYRQILGQKVEFLVSFYNNEISEKSEIFDDQFSVERPDGSNFTLKIRSTKLEDSAMYFCASKKYDSPHTQYFGPGTRLTVL.

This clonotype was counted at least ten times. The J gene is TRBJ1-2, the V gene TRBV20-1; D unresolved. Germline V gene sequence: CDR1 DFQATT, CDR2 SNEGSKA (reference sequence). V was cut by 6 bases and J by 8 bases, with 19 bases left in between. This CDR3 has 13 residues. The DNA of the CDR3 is TGCAGTGCCCCCCTCTCCGGGTCTTGGGGCTACACCTTC. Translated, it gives CSAPLSGSWGYTF.

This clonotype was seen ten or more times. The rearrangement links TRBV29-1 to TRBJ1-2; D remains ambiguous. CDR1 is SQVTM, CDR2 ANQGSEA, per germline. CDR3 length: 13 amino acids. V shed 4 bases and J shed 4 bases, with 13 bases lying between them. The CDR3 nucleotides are TGCAGCGTTGTCCTAGTGGGGATCTATGGCTACACCTTC. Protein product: CSVVLVGIYGYTF.

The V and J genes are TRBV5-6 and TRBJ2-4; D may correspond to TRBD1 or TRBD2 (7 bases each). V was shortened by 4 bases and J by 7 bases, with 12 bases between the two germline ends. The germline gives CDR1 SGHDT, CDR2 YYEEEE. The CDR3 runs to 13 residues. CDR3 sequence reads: CASSQGGRNIQYF. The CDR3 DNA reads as TGTGCCAGCAGCCAGGGGGGGAGGAACATTCAGTACTTC.

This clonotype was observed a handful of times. CDR3: CASSEPGRNYGYTF. The CDR3 DNA reads TGTGCCAGCAGTGAACCGGGACGGAATTATGGCTACACCTTC. The rearrangement links TRBV6-1 to TRBJ1-2, with a tentative D call TRBD1 (5 bases). Per germline, CDR1 MNHNS and CDR2 SASEGT. V was pared by 2 bases and J by 5 bases, with 12 bases between. The CDR3 is made up of 14 amino acids.

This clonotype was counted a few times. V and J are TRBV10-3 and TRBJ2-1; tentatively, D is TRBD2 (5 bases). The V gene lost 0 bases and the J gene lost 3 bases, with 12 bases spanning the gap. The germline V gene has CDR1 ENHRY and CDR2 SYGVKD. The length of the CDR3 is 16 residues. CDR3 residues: CAISESVGEVYNEQFF. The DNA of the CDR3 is TGTGCCATCAGTGAGTCAGTGGGAGAGGTCTACAATGAGCAGTTCTTC.

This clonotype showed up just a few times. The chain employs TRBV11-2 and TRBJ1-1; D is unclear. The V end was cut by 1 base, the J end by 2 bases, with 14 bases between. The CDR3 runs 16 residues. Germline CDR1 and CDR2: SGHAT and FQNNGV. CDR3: CASSLAYTGYNTEAFF. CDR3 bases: TGTGCCAGCAGCTTAGCCTACACGGGATATAACACTGAAGCTTTCTTT. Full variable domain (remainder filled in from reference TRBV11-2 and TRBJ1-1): EAGVAQSPRYKIIEKRQSVAFWCNPISGHATLYWYQQILGQGPKLLIQFQNNGVVDDSQLPKDRFSAERLKGVDSTLKIQPAKLEDSAVYLCASSLAYTGYNTEAFFGQGTRLTVV.

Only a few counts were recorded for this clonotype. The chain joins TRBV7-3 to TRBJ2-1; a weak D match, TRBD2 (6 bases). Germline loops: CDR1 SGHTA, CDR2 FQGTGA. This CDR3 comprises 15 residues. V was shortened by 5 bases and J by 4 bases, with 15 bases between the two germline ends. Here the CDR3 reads CASSPTGAEYNEQFF. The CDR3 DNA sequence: TGTGCCAGCAGCCCCACGGGAGCGGAGTACAATGAGCAGTTCTTC.

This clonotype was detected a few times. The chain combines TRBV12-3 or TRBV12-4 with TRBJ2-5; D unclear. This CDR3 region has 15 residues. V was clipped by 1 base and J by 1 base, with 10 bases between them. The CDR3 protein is CASSLEQAIQETQYF. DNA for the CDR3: TGTGCCAGCAGTTTAGAGCAGGCCATCCAAGAGACCCAGTACTTC.

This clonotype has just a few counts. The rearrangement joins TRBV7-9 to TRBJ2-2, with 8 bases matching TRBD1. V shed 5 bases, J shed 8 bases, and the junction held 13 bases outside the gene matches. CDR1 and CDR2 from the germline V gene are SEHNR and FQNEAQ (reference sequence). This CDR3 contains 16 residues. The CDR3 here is CASSHDRGQVPGELFF. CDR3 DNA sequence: TGTGCCAGCAGCCACGACAGGGGTCAAGTTCCTGGGGAGCTGTTTTTT.

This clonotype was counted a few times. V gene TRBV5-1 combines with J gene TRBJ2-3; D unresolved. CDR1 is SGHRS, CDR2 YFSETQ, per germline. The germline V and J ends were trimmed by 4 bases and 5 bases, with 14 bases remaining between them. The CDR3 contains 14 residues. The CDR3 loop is CASSMGLTGDTQYF. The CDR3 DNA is TGCGCCAGCAGCATGGGGTTGACTGGAGATACGCAGTATTTT.

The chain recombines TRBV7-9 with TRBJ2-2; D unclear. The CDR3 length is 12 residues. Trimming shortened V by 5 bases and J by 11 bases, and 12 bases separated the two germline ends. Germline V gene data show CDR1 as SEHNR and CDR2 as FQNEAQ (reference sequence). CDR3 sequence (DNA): TGTGCCAGCAGCCCATATTCCAAAGAGCTGTTTTTT. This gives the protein CASSPYSKELFF.

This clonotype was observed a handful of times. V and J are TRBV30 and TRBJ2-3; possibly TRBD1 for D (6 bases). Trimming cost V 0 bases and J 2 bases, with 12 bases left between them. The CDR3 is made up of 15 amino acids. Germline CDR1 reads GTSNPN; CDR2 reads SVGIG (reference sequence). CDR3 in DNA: TGTGCCTGGAGTGTAGGGACACTTCACACAGATACGCAGTATTTT. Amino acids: CAWSVGTLHTDTQYF.

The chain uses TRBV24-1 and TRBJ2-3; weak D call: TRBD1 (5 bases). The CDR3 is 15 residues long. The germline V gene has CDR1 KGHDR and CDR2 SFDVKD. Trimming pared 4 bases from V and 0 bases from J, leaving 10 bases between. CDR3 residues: CATSDRTSSTDTQYF. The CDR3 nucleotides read TGTGCCACCAGTGACCGGACATCTAGCACAGATACGCAGTATTTT.

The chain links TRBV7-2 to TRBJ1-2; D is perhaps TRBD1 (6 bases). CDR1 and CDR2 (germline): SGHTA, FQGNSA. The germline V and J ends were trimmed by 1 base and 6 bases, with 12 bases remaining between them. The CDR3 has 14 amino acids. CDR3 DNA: TGTGCCAGCAGCTTAGGGCCGGGGGCGGATGGCTACACCTTC. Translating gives CASSLGPGADGYTF.

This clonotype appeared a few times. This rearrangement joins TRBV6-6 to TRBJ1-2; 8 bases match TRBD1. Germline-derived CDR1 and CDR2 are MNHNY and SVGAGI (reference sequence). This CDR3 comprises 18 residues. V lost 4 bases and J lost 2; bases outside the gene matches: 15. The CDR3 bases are TGTGCCAGCAGTTCCCTTCCCCCGGGACAGGAGAGAAACTATGGCTACACCTTC. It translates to CASSSLPPGQERNYGYTF.

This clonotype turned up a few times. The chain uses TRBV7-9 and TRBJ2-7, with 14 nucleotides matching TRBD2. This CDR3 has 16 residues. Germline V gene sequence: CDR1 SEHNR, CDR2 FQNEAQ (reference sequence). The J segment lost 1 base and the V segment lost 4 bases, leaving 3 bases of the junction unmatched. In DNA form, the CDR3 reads TGTGCCAGCAGCTCCCGGACTAGCGGGGGGTCCTACGAGCAGTACTTC. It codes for CASSSRTSGGSYEQYF.

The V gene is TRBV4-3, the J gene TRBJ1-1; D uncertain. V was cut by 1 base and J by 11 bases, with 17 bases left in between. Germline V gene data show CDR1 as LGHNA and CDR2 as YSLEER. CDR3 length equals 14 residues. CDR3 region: CASSQAHTGLGAFF. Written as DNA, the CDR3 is TGCGCCAGCAGCCAAGCGCACACGGGTCTTGGGGCTTTCTTT.

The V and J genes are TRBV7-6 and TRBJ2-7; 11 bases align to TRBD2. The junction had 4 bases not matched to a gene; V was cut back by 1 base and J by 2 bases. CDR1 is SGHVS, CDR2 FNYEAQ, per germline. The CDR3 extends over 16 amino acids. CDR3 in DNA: TGTGCCAGCAGCTTAGATGTACTAGCGGGAGCCTACGAGCAGTACTTC. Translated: CASSLDVLAGAYEQYF.

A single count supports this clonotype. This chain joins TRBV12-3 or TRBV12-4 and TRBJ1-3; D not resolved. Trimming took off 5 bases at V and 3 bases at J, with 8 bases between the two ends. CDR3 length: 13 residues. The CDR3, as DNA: TGTGCCAGCAGTCCGACGAATGGAAACACCATATATTTT. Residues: CASSPTNGNTIYF.

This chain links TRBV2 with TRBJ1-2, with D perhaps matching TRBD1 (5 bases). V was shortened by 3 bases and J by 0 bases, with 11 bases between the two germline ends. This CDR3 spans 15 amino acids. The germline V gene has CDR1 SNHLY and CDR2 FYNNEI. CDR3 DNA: TGTGCCAGCAGTGAGCAGGGCCTAGCTAACTATGGCTACACCTTC. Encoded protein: CASSEQGLANYGYTF. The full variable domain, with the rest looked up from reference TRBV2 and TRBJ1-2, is EPEVTQTPSHQVTQMGQEVILRCVPISNHLYFYWYRQILGQKVEFLVSFYNNEISEKSEIFDDQFSVERPDGSNFTLKIRSTKLEDSAMYFCASSEQGLANYGYTFGSGTRLTVV.

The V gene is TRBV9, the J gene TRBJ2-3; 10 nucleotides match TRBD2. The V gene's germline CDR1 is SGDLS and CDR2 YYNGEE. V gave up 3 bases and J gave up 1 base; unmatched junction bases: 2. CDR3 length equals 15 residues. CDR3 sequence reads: CASSAGTSGTDTQYF. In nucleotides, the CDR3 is TGTGCCAGCAGCGCAGGGACTAGCGGCACAGATACGCAGTATTTT. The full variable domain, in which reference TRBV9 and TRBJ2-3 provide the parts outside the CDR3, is DSGVTQTPKHLITATGQRVTLRCSPRSGDLSVYWYQQSLDQGLQFLIQYYNGEERAKGNILERFSAQQFPDLHSELNLSSLELGDSALYFCASSAGTSGTDTQYFGPGTRLTVL.

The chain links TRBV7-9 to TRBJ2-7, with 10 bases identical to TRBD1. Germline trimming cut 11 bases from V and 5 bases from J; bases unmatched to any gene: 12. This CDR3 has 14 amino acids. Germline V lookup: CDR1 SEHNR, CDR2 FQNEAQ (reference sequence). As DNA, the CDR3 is TGTGCCGCGACCCTACAAGGGACAGGGGACGAGCAGTACTTC. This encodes CAATLQGTGDEQYF.